This T cell receptor beta chain was observed in a study of PD-1 blockade in mismatch repair-deficient tumors. PCR or immunohistochemistry showed mismatch repair deficiency in every enrolled patient. V was shortened by 3 bases and J by 1 base, with 16 bases between the two germline ends. This CDR3 region has 16 residues. Germline CDR1 is SGHKS and CDR2 is YYEKEE (reference sequence). Sequencing used immunoSEQ multiplex PCR; TCRdb keeps in-frame clones, though not all of them. Found here are roughly 120,000 clones, more than 70% of them singletons; the top ten hold roughly 12%. The sample here was peripheral blood, taken just over 70 weeks after starting pembrolizumab. V gene TRBV5-5 combines with J gene TRBJ2-5; perhaps TRBD1 as D (5 bases). The sequence derives from an adult with mismatch repair-deficient cancer. DNA for the CDR3: TGTGCCAGCAGCTCCAGGGCCCTCAGCACCCAAGAGACCCAGTACTTC. This codes for CASSSRALSTQETQYF.